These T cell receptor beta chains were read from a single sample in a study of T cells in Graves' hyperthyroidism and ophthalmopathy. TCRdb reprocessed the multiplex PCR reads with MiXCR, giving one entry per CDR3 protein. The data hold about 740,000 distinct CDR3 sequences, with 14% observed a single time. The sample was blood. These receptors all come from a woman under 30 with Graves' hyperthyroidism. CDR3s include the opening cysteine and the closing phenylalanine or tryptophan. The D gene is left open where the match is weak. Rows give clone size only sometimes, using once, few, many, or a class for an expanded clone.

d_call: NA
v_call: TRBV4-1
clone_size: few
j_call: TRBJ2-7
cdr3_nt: TGCGCCAGCAGCCGCGTACTACAGGGTTACGAGCAGTACTTC
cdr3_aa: CASSRVLQGYEQYF

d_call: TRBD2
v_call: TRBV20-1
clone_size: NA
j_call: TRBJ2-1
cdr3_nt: TGCAGTGCTAGACCTAGCGGCGGGCCCTACAATGAGCAGTTCTTC
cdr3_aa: CSARPSGGPYNEQFF

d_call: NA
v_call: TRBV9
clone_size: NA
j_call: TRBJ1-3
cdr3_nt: TGTGCCAGCAGCAATCAACAGGGTATGGGGACCGACTCTGGAAACACCATATATTTT
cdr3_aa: CASSNQQGMGTDSGNTIYF

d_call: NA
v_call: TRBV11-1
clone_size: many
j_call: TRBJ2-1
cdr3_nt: TGTGCCAGCAGTCCATTCGGGACGCCTGAGCAGTTCTTC
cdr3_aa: CASSPFGTPEQFF

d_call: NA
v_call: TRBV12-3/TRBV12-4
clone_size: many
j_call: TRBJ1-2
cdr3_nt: TGTGCCAGCAGTGCGCACTTGCCCCCTCGATGGTTTAGTAGTCACGGCTACACCTTC
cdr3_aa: CASSAHLPPRWFSSHGYTF

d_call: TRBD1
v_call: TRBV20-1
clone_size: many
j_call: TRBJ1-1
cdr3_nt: TGCAGTGCTACGACAGGGGGAAGTGAAGCTTTCTTT
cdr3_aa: CSATTGGSEAFF

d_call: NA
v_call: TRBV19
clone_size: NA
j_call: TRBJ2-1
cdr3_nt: TGTGCCAGTAGTATAGGAAGGGTGGGCTCCTACAATGAGCAGTTCTTC
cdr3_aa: CASSIGRVGSYNEQFF

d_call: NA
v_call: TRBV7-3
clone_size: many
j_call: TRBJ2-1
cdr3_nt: TGTGCCAGCAGCCCCCACACGGGCAGGTACAATGAGCAGTTCTTC
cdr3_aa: CASSPHTGRYNEQFF

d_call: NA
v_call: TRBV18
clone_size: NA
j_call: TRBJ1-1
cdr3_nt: TGTGCCAGCCAACCGACCACAGGGAACACTGAAGCTTTCTTT
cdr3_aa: CASQPTTGNTEAFF

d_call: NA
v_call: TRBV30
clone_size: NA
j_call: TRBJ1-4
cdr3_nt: TGTGCCTGGAGACAGGGACGGGAAAAACTGTTTTTT
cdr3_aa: CAWRQGREKLFF

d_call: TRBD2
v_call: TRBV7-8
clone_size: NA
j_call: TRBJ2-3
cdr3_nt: TGTGCCAGCAGCACCCCGGGACTAGAGCAGTATTTT
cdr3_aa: CASSTPGLEQYF

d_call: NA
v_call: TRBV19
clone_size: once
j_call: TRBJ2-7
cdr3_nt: TGTGCCAGTAGTCTCAGGGGCCCGCGAACTGAAAGGAGCTCCTACGAGCAGTACTTC
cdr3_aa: CASSLRGPRTERSSYEQYF

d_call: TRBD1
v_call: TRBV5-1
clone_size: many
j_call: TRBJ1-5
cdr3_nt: TGCGCCAGCAGTTTTCCGGGACAGAAAAATCAGCCCCAGCATTTT
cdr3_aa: CASSFPGQKNQPQHF

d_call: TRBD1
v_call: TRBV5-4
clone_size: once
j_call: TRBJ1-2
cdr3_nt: TGTGCCAGCAGCTCCGAGGGGGCGTCGAGCTATGGCTACACCTTC
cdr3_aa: CASSSEGASSYGYTF

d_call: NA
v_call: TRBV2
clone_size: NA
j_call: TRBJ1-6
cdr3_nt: TGTGCCAGCAGCGTTACAGGAATAGGCTCCTATAATTCACCCCTCCACTTT
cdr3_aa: CASSVTGIGSYNSPLHF

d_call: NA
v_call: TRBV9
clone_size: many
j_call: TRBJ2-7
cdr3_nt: TGTGCCAGCAGCCCCGAGGGGTCTCCCTACGAGCAGTACTTC
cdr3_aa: CASSPEGSPYEQYF

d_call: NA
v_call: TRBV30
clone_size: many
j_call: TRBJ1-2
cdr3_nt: TGTGCCTGGAGTCGAGGCAGGGGCTATGGCTACACCTTC
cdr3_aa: CAWSRGRGYGYTF

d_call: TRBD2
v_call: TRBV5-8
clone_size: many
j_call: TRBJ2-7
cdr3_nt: TGTGCCAGCAGCTTGGGGCGGGAGGGGGCCTACGAGCAGTACTTC
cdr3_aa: CASSLGREGAYEQYF

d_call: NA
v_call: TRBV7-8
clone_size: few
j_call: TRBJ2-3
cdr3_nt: TGTGCCAGCAGCTTATACTCCTACACAGATACGCAGTATTTT
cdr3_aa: CASSLYSYTDTQYF

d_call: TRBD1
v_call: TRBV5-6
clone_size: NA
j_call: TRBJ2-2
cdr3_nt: TGTGCCAGCAGCTTGGAATTAGATGGGACAGATCCTAACACCGGGGAGCTGTTTTTT
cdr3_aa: CASSLELDGTDPNTGELFF

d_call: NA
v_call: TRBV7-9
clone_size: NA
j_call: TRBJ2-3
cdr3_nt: TGTGCCAGCAGCTTAGAGTTGGCGACAGATACGCAGTATTTT
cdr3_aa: CASSLELATDTQYF

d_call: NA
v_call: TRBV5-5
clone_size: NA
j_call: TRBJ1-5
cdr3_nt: TGTGCCAGCACCGCGGGGCTAGGTCAGCCCCAGCATTTT
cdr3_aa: CASTAGLGQPQHF

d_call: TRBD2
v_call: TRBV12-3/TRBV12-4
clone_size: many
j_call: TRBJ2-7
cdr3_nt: TGTGCCAGCAGTTTATTTCGGGGGGGCGGGTACGAGCAGTACTTC
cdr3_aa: CASSLFRGGGYEQYF

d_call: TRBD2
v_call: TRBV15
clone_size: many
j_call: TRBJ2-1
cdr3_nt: TGTGCCACCAGCAGGCCGACTAGCGGAAACAATGAGCAGTTCTTC
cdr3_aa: CATSRPTSGNNEQFF

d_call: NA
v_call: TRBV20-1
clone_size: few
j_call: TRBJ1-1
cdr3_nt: TGCAGTGCGCGATCCCCCGACGGCCCTGAAGCTTTCTTT
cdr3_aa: CSARSPDGPEAFF

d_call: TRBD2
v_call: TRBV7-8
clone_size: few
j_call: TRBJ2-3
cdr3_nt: TGTGCCAGCAGCTCTAGCGGGAGAGGAGATACGCAGTATTTT
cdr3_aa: CASSSSGRGDTQYF

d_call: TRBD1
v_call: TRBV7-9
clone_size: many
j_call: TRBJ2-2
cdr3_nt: TGTGCCAGCAGTTCCGGACAGGGTGGCAACACCGGGGAGCTGTTTTTT
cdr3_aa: CASSSGQGGNTGELFF

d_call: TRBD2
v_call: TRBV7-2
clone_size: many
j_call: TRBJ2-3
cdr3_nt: TGTGCCAGCAGCCGACGGGAGGTCGGCACAGATACGCAGTATTTT
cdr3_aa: CASSRREVGTDTQYF

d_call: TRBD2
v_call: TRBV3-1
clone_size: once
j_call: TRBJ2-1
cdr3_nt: TGTGCCAGCAGCCAAAGAGCGGGAGGCCACAATGAGCAGTTCTTC
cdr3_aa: CASSQRAGGHNEQFF

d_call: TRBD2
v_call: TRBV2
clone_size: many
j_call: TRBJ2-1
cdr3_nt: TGTGCCAGCAGTGGAAGACTAGCGGGAGGGGAGCAGTTCTTC
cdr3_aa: CASSGRLAGGEQFF

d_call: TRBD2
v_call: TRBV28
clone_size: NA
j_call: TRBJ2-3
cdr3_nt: TGTGCCAGCAGAGCTACGCCCGGGACTAGCGGAGTTAGCACAGATACGCAGTATTTT
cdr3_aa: CASRATPGTSGVSTDTQYF

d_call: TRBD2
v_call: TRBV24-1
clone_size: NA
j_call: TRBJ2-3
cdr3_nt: TGTGCCACCGCAAACCCTCTAGCGGGAGAAGGGGATACGCAGTATTTT
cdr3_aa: CATANPLAGEGDTQYF

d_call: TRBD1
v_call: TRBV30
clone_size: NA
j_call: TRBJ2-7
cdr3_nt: TGTGCCTGGAGTGTGGTCTGGGACAGCTCCTACGAGCAGTACTTC
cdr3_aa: CAWSVVWDSSYEQYF

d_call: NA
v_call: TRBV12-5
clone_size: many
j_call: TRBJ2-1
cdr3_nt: TGTGCTAGTGGTTTGCTCCATCTGGGCCGGGGAGCGGAGCTAGACTACAATGAGCAGTTCTTC
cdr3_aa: CASGLLHLGRGAELDYNEQFF

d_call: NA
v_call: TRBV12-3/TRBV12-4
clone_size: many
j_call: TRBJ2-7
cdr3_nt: TGTGCCAGCAGCCCGGGTACCAGCTCCGAGCAGTACTTC
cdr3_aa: CASSPGTSSEQYF

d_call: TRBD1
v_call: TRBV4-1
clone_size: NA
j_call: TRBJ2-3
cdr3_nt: TGCGCCAGCAGCCCCCCGGGACAGGGAACGCAGTATTTT
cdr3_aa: CASSPPGQGTQYF

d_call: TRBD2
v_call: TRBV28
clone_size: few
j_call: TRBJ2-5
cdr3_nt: TGTGCCAGCAGTTTACCCTCGGGACTACCCCAAGAGACCCAGTACTTC
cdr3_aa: CASSLPSGLPQETQYF